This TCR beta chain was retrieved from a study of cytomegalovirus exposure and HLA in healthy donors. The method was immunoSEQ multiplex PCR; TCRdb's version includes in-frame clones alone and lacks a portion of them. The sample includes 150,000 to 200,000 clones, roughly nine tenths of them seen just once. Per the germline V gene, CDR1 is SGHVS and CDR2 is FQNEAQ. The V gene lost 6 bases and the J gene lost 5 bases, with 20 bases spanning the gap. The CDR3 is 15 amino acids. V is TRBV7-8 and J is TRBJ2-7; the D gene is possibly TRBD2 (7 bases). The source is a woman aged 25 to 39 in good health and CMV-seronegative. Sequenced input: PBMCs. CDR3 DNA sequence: TGTGCCAGCAGACTAACGGGGGGCAGTCGTAACGAGCAGTACTTC. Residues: CASRLTGGSRNEQYF.